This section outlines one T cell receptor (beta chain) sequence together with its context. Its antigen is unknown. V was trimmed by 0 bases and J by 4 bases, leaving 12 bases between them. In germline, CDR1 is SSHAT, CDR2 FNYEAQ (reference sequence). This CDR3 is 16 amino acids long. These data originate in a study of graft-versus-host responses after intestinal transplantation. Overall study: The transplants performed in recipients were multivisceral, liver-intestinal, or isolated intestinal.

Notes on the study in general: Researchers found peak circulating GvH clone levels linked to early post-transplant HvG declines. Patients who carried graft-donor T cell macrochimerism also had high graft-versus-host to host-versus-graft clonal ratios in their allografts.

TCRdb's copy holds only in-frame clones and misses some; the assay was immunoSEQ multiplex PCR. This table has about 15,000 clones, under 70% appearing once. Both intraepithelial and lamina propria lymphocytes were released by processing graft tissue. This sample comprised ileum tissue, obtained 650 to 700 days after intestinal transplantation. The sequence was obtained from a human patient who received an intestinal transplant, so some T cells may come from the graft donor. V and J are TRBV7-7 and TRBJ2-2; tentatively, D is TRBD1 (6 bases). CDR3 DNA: TGTGCCAGCAGCTTAGCGGTGCCAGGGGTCACCGGGGAGCTGTTTTTT. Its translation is CASSLAVPGVTGELFF. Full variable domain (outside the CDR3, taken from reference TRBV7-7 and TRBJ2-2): GAGVSQSPRYKVTKRGQDVTLRCDPISSHATLYWYQQALGQGPEFLTYFNYEAQPDKSGLPSDRFSAERPEGSISTLTIQRTEQRDSAMYRCASSLAVPGVTGELFFGEGSRLTVL.